Sequencing of this T cell receptor (beta chain) was carried out in a study of blood T cells in healthy people across ages. Together with a sample-barcoded 5' primer, a J-beta primer mix was included in a second PCR lasting about 7 to 12 cycles. Tags on each cDNA molecule came from a template-switch adaptor with 12 random nucleotides. TCRdb reprocessed the 5' RACE reads with MiXCR, giving one entry per CDR3 protein. Of about 800,000 distinct CDR3 sequences in the sample, 20% to 25% were seen once. This clonotype was seen a few times. The CDR3 is 14 residues long. The ends were cut back, 1 base at V and 7 bases at J, with 11 bases in the middle. CDR1 is LGHNA and CDR2 is YNFKEQ in the germline V gene. These data were also reused for a study on T cells of mothers and their children. From that second work: Reverse transcription into cDNA received all extracted RNA, at roughly 1.6 ug per 15 ul. Primer M1S, used in the second PCR, introduced sample barcodes and 2-4 random nucleotides.

This sequence joins TRBV4-2 and TRBJ1-5, with D perhaps matching TRBD1 (6 bases). The clonotype was recovered from a boy aged 5 to 17 in good health. Material for sequencing was blood. CDR3 sequence reads: CASSQGQGKQPQHF. As DNA, the CDR3 is TGTGCCAGCAGCCAAGGGCAGGGGAAACAGCCCCAGCATTTT.